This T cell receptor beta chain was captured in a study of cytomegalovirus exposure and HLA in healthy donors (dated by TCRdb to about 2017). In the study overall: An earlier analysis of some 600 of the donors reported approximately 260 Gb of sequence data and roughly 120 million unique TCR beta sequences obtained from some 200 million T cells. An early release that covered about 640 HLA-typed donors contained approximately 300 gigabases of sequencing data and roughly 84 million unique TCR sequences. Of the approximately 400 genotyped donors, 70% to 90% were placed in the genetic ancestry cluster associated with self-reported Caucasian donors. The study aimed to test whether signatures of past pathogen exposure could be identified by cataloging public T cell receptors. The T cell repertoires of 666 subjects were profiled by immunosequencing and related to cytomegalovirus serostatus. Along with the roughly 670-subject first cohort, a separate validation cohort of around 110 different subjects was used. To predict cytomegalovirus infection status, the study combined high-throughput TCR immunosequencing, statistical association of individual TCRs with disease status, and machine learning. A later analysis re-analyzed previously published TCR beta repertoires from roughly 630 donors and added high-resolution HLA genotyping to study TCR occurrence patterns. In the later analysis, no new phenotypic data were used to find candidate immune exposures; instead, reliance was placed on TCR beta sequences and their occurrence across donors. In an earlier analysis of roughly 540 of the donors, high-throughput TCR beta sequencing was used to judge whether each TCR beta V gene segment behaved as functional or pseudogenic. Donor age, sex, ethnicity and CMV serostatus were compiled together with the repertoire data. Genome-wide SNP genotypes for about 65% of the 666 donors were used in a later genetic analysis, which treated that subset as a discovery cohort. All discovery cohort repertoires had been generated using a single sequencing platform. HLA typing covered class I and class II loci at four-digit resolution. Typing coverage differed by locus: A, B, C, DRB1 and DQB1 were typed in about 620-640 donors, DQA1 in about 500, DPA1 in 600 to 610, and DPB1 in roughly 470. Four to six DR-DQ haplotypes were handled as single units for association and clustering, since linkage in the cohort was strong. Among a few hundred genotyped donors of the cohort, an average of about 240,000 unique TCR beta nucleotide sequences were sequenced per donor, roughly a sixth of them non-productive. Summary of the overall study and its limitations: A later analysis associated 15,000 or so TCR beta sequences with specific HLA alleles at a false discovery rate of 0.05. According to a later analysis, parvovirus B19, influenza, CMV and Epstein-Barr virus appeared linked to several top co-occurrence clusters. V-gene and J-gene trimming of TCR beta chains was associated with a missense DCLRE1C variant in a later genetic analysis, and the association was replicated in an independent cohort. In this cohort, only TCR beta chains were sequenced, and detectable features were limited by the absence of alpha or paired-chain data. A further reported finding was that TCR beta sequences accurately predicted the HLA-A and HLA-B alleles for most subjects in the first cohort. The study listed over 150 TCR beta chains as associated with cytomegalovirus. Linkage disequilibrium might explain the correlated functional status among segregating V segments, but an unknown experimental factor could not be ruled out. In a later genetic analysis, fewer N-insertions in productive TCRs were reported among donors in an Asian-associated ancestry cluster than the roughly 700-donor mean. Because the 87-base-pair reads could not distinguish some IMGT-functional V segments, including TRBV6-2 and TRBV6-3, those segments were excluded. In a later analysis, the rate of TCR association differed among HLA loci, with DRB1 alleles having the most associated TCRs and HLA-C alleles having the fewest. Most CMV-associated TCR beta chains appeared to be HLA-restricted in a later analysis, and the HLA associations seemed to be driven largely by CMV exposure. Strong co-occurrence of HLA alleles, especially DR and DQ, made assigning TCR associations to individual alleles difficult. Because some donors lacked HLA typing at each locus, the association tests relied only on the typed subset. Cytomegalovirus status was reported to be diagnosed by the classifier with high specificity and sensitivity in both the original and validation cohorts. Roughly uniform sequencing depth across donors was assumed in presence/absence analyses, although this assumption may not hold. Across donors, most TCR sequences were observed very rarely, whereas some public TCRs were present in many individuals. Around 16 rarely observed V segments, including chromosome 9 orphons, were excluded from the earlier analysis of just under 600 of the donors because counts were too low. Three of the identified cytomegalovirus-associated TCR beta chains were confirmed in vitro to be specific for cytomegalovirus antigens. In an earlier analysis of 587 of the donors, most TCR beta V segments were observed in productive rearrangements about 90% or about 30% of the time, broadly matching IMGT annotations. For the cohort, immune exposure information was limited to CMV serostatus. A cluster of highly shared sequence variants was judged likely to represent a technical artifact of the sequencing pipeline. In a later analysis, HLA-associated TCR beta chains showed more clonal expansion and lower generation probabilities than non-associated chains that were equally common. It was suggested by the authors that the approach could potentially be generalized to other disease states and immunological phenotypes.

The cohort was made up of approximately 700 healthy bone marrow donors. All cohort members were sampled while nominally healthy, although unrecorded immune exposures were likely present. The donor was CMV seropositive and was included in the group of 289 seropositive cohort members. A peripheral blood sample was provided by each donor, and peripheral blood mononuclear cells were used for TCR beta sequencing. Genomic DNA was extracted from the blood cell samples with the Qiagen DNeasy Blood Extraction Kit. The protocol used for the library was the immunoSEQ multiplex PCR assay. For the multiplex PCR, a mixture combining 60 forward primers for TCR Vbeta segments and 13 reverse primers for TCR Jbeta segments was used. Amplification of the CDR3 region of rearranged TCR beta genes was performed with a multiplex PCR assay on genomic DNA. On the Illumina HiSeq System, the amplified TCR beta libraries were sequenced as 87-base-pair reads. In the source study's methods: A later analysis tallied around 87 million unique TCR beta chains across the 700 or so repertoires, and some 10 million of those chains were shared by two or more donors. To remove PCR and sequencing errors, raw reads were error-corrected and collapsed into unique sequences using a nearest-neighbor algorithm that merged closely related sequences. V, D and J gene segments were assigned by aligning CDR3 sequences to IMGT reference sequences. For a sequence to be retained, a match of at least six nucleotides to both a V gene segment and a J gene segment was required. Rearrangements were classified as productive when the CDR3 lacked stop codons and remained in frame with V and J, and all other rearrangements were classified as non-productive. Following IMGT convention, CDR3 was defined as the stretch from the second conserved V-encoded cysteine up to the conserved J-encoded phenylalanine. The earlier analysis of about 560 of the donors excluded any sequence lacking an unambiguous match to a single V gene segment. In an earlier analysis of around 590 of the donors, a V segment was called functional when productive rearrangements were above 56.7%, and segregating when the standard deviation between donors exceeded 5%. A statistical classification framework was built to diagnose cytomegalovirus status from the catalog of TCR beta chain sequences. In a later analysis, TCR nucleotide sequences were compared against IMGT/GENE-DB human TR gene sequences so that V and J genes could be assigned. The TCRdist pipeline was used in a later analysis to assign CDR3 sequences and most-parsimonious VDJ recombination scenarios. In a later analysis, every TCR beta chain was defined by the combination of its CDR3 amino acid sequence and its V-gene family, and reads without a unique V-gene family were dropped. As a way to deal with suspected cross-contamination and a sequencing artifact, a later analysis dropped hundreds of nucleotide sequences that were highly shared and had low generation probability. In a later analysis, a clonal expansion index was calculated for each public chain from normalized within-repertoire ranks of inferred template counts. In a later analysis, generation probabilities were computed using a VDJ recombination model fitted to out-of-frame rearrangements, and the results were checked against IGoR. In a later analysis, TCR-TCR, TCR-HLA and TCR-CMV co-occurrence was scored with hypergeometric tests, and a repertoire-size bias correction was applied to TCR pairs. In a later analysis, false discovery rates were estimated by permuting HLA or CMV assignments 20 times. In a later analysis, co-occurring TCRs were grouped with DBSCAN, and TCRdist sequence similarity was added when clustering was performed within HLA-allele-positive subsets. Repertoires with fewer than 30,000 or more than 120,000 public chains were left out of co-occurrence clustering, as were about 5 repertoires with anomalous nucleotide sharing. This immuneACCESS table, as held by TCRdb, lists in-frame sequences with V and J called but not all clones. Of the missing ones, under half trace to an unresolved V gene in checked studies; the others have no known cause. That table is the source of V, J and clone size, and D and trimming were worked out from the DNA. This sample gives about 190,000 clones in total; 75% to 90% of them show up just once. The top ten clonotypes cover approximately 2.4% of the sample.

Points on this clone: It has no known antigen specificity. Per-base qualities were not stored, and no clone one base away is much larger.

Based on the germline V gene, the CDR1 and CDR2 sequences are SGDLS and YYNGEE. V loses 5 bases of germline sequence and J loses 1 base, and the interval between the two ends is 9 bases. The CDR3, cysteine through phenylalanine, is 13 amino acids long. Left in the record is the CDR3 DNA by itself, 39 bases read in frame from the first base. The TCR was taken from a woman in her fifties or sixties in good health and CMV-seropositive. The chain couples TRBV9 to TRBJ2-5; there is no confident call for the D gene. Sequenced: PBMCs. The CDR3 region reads CASSQVPQETQYF. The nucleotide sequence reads TGTGCCAGCAGTCAGGTCCCCCAAGAGACCCAGTACTTC.